Shown below are 5 T cell receptor beta chains from a single sample sequenced in a study of blood T cell repertoires in COVID-19. Profiling relied on immunoSEQ multiplex PCR, and the TCRdb table lists in-frame clones only, not all of them. The table lists more than 250,000 clones, roughly 90% of them singletons. Sequenced input: peripheral blood. These receptors came from a man younger than 35 who had recovered from COVID-19.

This clone has only one observation. The rearrangement joins TRBV2 to TRBJ1-1; D may be TRBD1 (6 bases). V was clipped by 5 bases and J by 0 bases, with 13 bases between them. Germline V lookup: CDR1 SNHLY, CDR2 FYNNEI. This CDR3 has 15 amino acids. CDR3 in amino acids: CASSTQGTLNTEAFF. In DNA, the CDR3 is TGTGCCAGCAGTACGCAGGGGACCCTGAACACTGAAGCTTTCTTT. Looking up the rest from reference TRBV2 and TRBJ1-1 gives the full variable domain: EPEVTQTPSHQVTQMGQEVILRCVPISNHLYFYWYRQILGQKVEFLVSFYNNEISEKSEIFDDQFSVERPDGSNFTLKIRSTKLEDSAMYFCASSTQGTLNTEAFFGQGTRLTVV.

The gene calls are TRBV12-3 or TRBV12-4 and TRBJ2-1; D is uncertain. The CDR3 contains 11 residues. V was clipped by 3 bases and J by 9 bases, with 6 bases between them. CDR3 protein: CASSFSLEQFF. CDR3 DNA: TGTGCCAGCAGTTTCTCCCTTGAGCAGTTCTTC.

This clone has just a few counts. This CDR3 is CASRGLNTGELFF. As DNA, the CDR3 is TGCGCCAGCAGGGGACTAAACACCGGGGAGCTGTTTTTT. The J gene is TRBJ2-2, the V gene TRBV10-1; 7 nucleotides align to TRBD2. In germline, CDR1 is WNHNN, CDR2 SYGVQD (reference sequence). V gave up 6 bases and J gave up 2 bases; unmatched junction bases: 0. The CDR3 contains 13 residues.

V gene TRBV12-1 combines with J gene TRBJ1-5; the table gives TRBD1 as D, unverified against the DNA. TRBV12-1 counts as a pseudogene. The CDR3 loop spans 15 amino acids. CDR3 region: CASSFRQGIWQPQHF. The CDR3, as DNA: TGTGCCAGCAGCTTTAGACAGGGAATCTGGCAGCCCCAGCATTTT.

The V gene is TRBV6-4, the J gene TRBJ2-2; 7 bases match TRBD1. The length of the CDR3 is 14 residues. Germline V lookup: CDR1 MRHNA, CDR2 SNTAGT. J lost 3 bases, V lost 6 bases, and 4 bases had no gene match. CDR3 nucleotides: TGTGCCAGCAGGCCACAGGGGCACACCGGGGAGCTGTTTTTT. Its translation is CASRPQGHTGELFF.